These 32 T cell receptor beta chains came from one sample sequenced in a study of T cell repertoires in cytomegalovirus infection. Each CDR3 protein is one row after TCRdb ran MiXCR on the reads. This table holds some 300,000 distinct CDR3 sequences, roughly a tenth found once. What was sequenced was PBMCs. These receptor sequences come from a human donor in good health (CMV status not recorded). Some clones in this sample may be carry-over from other donors' samples.

The J gene is TRBJ2-3, the V gene TRBV29-1; D gene unclear. Per the germline V gene, CDR1 is SQVTM and CDR2 is ANQGSEA. This CDR3 is built from 12 residues. V dropped 4 bases and J dropped 4 bases, with 9 bases sitting between them. The chain's CDR3 is CSVGRLADTQYF. The CDR3 DNA sequence: TGCAGCGTTGGACGCCTGGCAGATACGCAGTATTTT.

This clonotype was seen ten or more times. The V call is TRBV20-1, the J call TRBJ2-1, with D perhaps matching TRBD1 (6 bases). This CDR3 is 13 amino acids long. V was trimmed by 6 bases and J by 3 bases, leaving 12 bases between them. Germline CDR1 is DFQATT and CDR2 is SNEGSKA (reference sequence). The CDR3 region is CSAWQGIYNEQFF. CDR3 sequence (DNA): TGCAGTGCATGGCAGGGGATCTACAATGAGCAGTTCTTC.

In this sample, this clonotype turned up many times. The chain combines TRBV14 with TRBJ1-1, with D unclear. The CDR3 has 14 residues. The V gene lost 4 bases and the J gene lost 1 base, with 10 bases spanning the gap. Per germline, CDR1 SGHDN and CDR2 FVKESK. CDR3 coding DNA: TGTGCCAGCAGCCGCCTCGCGGGGAACACTGAAGCTTTCTTT. It translates to CASSRLAGNTEAFF.

In its sample, this clonotype was seen a few times. CDR3 sequence: CGAGTDDEKLFF. CDR3 nucleotides: TGCGGCGCCGGGACAGACGATGAAAAACTGTTTTTT. The chain links TRBV20-1 to TRBJ1-4; 7 bases are a match to TRBD1. Germline V CDR1 and CDR2: DFQATT, SNEGSKA (reference sequence). The CDR3 is made up of 12 amino acids.

The table lists this clonotype with many counts. This chain connects TRBV11-2 to TRBJ1-5, with D uncertain. Germline V gives CDR1 SGHAT, CDR2 FQNNGV. The ends were cut back, 1 base at V and 5 bases at J, with 6 bases in the middle. This CDR3 is 13 amino acids long. CDR3 DNA: TGTGCCAGCAGCTTAGCCCAGCATCAGCCCCAGCATTTT. Protein sequence: CASSLAQHQPQHF.

This clonotype appeared many times. The chain is built from TRBV7-2 and TRBJ2-2; a possible D gene is TRBD1 (5 bases). Per germline, CDR1 SGHTA and CDR2 FQGNSA. The V and J ends lost 1 base and 7 bases respectively, with 13 bases between them. This CDR3 is 15 amino acids long. CDR3: CASSLVGDGLGELFF. Written as DNA, the CDR3 is TGTGCCAGCAGCTTAGTAGGGGATGGGCTCGGGGAGCTGTTTTTT.

In this sample, this clonotype turned up many times. The V call is TRBV7-2, the J call TRBJ1-1; D unclear. This CDR3 contains 14 residues. Trimming pared 5 bases from V and 4 bases from J, leaving 14 bases between. Germline V gives CDR1 SGHTA, CDR2 FQGNSA. The CDR3 sequence is CASSPVSGFTEAFF. The CDR3 DNA reads as TGTGCCAGCAGCCCGGTTAGCGGGTTCACTGAAGCTTTCTTT.

There are many counts of this clonotype. The J gene is TRBJ2-3, the V gene TRBV20-1; TRBD2 matches 9 bases. V gave up 5 bases and J gave up 1 base; unmatched junction bases: 1. The CDR3 totals 13 residues. The germline CDR1 and CDR2 sequences are DFQATT and SNEGSKA (reference sequence). The CDR3 coding sequence is TGCAGTGCTCGACTAGCGGGCACAGATACGCAGTATTTT. It yields the protein CSARLAGTDTQYF.

This clonotype was seen repeatedly, ten times or more. This chain links TRBV15 with TRBJ2-1; TRBD1 matches at 8 bases. The CDR3 sequence is 16 residues long. V lost 3 bases and J lost 0; bases outside the gene matches: 4. From germline, CDR1 is LNHNV and CDR2 YYDKDF (reference sequence). The CDR3 reads CATSSPGQGSYNEQFF. CDR3 DNA: TGTGCCACCAGCAGTCCAGGACAGGGCTCCTACAATGAGCAGTTCTTC.

This clonotype was recorded many times. The chain employs TRBV5-1 and TRBJ1-5; D unclear. With 1 base removed from V and 5 bases from J, the gap between germline ends came to 7 bases. Germline V gene lookup returns CDR1 SGHRS and CDR2 YFSETQ. This CDR3 contains 13 residues. The CDR3 DNA reads TGCGCCAGCAGCTTGTTGGTCGATCAGCCCCAGCATTTT. It codes for CASSLLVDQPQHF.

The DNA of the CDR3 is TGCAGTGCTCCCAGAACGGGGGGGAAGACCCAGTACTTC. It encodes CSAPRTGGKTQYF. The chain carries TRBV20-1 and TRBJ2-5; 8 nucleotides match TRBD2. V shed 5 bases and J 6 bases; nucleotides not matched to a gene: 8. From germline, CDR1 is DFQATT and CDR2 SNEGSKA (reference sequence). The length of the CDR3 is 13 residues.

This clonotype showed up just a few times. The chain joins TRBV20-1 to TRBJ2-5, with D perhaps TRBD2 (5 bases). With 2 bases removed from V and 5 bases from J, the gap between germline ends came to 12 bases. The length of the CDR3 is 13 residues. Germline CDR1 DFQATT, CDR2 SNEGSKA (reference sequence). CDR3 in DNA: TGCAGTGCTAGAAGGACTCGGGGTGAGACCCAGTACTTC. Translated: CSARRTRGETQYF.

This clonotype was seen repeatedly, ten times or more. The rearrangement uses TRBV7-2 and TRBJ1-5; D not resolved. The germline V gene encodes CDR1 SGHTA and CDR2 FQGNSA. V dropped 1 base and J dropped 4 bases, with 5 bases sitting between them. CDR3 size: 13 residues. This CDR3 reads CASSLGWNQPQHF. CDR3 coding DNA: TGTGCCAGCAGCTTAGGGTGGAATCAGCCCCAGCATTTT.

The sample holds many counts of this clonotype. The chain combines TRBV4-3 with TRBJ2-3; weak D call: TRBD1 (5 bases). The V gene lost 0 bases and the J gene lost 4 bases, with 8 bases spanning the gap. The CDR3 spans 14 residues. Germline-derived CDR1 and CDR2 are LGHNA and YSLEER. CDR3 sequence (DNA): TGCGCCAGCAGCCAAGAAGGGGATCCAGATACGCAGTATTTT. This translates into CASSQEGDPDTQYF.

The genes are TRBV2 and TRBJ2-1, with D perhaps assigned TRBD1 or TRBD2 (5 bases each). The germline gives CDR1 SNHLY, CDR2 FYNNEI. The CDR3 length is 12 residues. V dropped 7 bases and J dropped 6 bases, with 10 bases sitting between them. CDR3 sequence reads: CASTGLLNEQFF. DNA of the CDR3: TGTGCCAGCACGGGGCTGCTCAATGAGCAGTTCTTC. The entire variable domain, with the rest obtained from reference TRBV2 and TRBJ2-1, is as follows: EPEVTQTPSHQVTQMGQEVILRCVPISNHLYFYWYRQILGQKVEFLVSFYNNEISEKSEIFDDQFSVERPDGSNFTLKIRSTKLEDSAMYFCASTGLLNEQFFGPGTRLTVL.

This clonotype appeared many times. This chain links TRBV20-1 with TRBJ1-2, with 8 bases lining up with TRBD1. Germline V CDR1 and CDR2: DFQATT, SNEGSKA (reference sequence). CDR3 size: 13 residues. The V and J ends lost 6 bases and 6 bases, in that order; junction bases with no gene match: 9. The CDR3 reads CSARTGRRNGYTF. In nucleotides, the CDR3 is TGCAGTGCAAGGACAGGGCGGAGAAATGGCTACACCTTC.

This clonotype turned up a few times. The chain links TRBV12-3 or TRBV12-4 to TRBJ1-2; tentative D call: TRBD1 (6 bases). This CDR3 region has 15 residues. Trimming stripped 6 bases from V and 0 bases from J, with 14 bases between. The CDR3 loop is CASRRGGAANYGYTF. The CDR3, as DNA: TGTGCCAGCAGGCGAGGGGGGGCAGCTAACTATGGCTACACCTTC.

The chain links TRBV14 to TRBJ2-5; the match to TRBD2 covers 10 bases. V lost 1 base, J lost 3 bases, and 11 bases stayed unmatched. The CDR3 covers 18 residues. CDR1 SGHDN and CDR2 FVKESK come from the germline V gene. The chain's CDR3 is CASSQGRASGGVEETQYF. In DNA form, the CDR3 reads TGTGCCAGCAGCCAAGGCCGAGCTAGCGGGGGAGTGGAAGAGACCCAGTACTTC.

This clonotype was observed many times. The chain recombines TRBV29-1 with TRBJ1-4; 9 bases align to TRBD1. This CDR3 spans 13 amino acids. CDR1 and CDR2 from the germline V gene are SQVTM and ANQGSEA. V dropped 7 bases and J dropped 8; count of bases not matched to a gene: 8. In nucleotides, the CDR3 is TGCAGCGCCCTTCGGGGGACAGGGGAAAAACTGTTTTTT. This codes for CSALRGTGEKLFF.

The V and J genes are TRBV13 and TRBJ2-7; D is undetermined. Trimming shortened V by 5 bases and J by 2 bases, and 10 bases separated the two germline ends. The CDR3 totals 13 residues. Germline CDR1 PRHDT, CDR2 FYEKMQ (reference sequence). The CDR3 DNA follows: TGTGCCAGCAGCGCCCGGCGGACCTACGAGCAGTACTTC. It is translated as CASSARRTYEQYF. Variable domain in full (rest from reference TRBV13 and TRBJ2-7): AAGVIQSPRHLIKEKRETATLKCYPIPRHDTVYWYQQGPGQDPQFLISFYEKMQSDKGSIPDRFSAQQFSDYHSELNMSSLELGDSALYFCASSARRTYEQYFGPGTRLTVT.

This clonotype was counted many times. The rearrangement uses TRBV7-9 and TRBJ2-7; 11 positions match TRBD1. Losses at the gene ends were 5 bases for V and 3 bases for J; bases not matched to a gene: 6. Germline V lookup: CDR1 SEHNR, CDR2 FQNEAQ (reference sequence). The CDR3 spans 15 residues. The CDR3 region is CASSEGQGVYYEQYV. The CDR3 DNA sequence: TGTGCCAGCAGCGAGGGACAGGGGGTATACTACGAGCAGTACGTC.

J is TRBJ1-1 and V is TRBV24-1; D not certain. The CDR3 length is 12 residues. V was pared by 4 bases and J by 2 bases, with 4 bases between. CDR1 is KGHDR, CDR2 SFDVKD, per germline. CDR3 coding DNA: TGTGCCACCAGTGAAGGAAACACTGAAGCTTTCTTT. It translates to CATSEGNTEAFF.

This clonotype was recorded a few times. This chain links TRBV2 with TRBJ2-1; tentatively, D is TRBD1 (6 bases). V dropped 4 bases and J dropped 15 bases, with 13 bases sitting between them. The CDR3 contains 11 residues. Germline values: CDR1 SNHLY, CDR2 FYNNEI. CDR3 DNA sequence: TGTGCCAGCAGTGGAGGGCAGGGGCTGTTCTTC. It translates to CASSGGQGLFF.

This clonotype was picked up a small number of times. The chain carries TRBV2 and TRBJ1-6; D remains unclear. The CDR3 has 13 amino acids. Trimming pared 8 bases from V and 2 bases from J, leaving 7 bases between. The V gene's germline CDR1 is SNHLY and CDR2 FYNNEI. The CDR3: CASARPYNSPLHF. The CDR3 bases are TGTGCCAGCGCGAGGCCCTATAATTCACCCCTCCACTTT.

In this sample, this clonotype turned up many times. The rearrangement uses TRBV11-1 and TRBJ2-2, with D tentatively TRBD1 or TRBD2 (5 bases each). V lost 3 bases and J lost 0, with 14 bases in between. In germline, CDR1 is SGHAT, CDR2 FQDESV (reference sequence). The CDR3 has 17 amino acids. In DNA form, the CDR3 reads TGTGCCAGCAGCTTTGACCGGGGACCATCGAACACCGGGGAGCTGTTTTTT. This translates into CASSFDRGPSNTGELFF.

This clonotype was seen at least ten times. CDR3: CASRMGTGNTIYF. Here the CDR3 DNA reads TGTGCCAGCAGGATGGGGACTGGAAACACCATATATTTT. The V call is TRBV7-2, the J call TRBJ1-3; D not certain. The germline V gene encodes CDR1 SGHTA and CDR2 FQGNSA. V dropped 6 bases and J dropped 2 bases, with 8 bases sitting between them. The CDR3 totals 13 residues.

At least ten counts were recorded for this clonotype. This chain connects TRBV7-2 to TRBJ1-1, with D unresolved. Germline values: CDR1 SGHTA, CDR2 FQGNSA. V was pared by 5 bases and J by 0 bases, with 10 bases between. The CDR3 sequence is 14 residues long. Written as DNA, the CDR3 is TGTGCCAGCAGCGAGTTTGCCATGAACACTGAAGCTTTCTTT. Residues: CASSEFAMNTEAFF. Supplemented by reference TRBV7-2 and TRBJ1-1, the full variable domain reads GAGVSQSPSNKVTEKGKDVELRCDPISGHTALYWYRQSLGQGLEFLIYFQGNSAPDKSGLPSDRFSAERTGGSVSTLTIQRTQQEDSAVYLCASSEFAMNTEAFFGQGTRLTVV.

This clonotype was observed at least ten times. The chain links TRBV10-3 to TRBJ1-2; D not certain. The CDR3 runs 13 residues. Germline CDR1 ENHRY, CDR2 SYGVKD. Trimming removed 3 bases at V and 8 bases at J, with 13 bases between. CDR3 sequence: CAISDEARRGYTF. The CDR3 bases are TGTGCCATCAGTGATGAGGCCCGGAGGGGCTACACCTTC.

This clonotype was observed at least ten times. J is TRBJ2-3 and V is TRBV7-9, with a tentative D call TRBD1 (5 bases). Per germline, CDR1 SEHNR and CDR2 FQNEAQ (reference sequence). CDR3 length: 14 residues. This CDR3 reads CAVGRVSSTDTQYF. The CDR3 DNA reads TGTGCGGTAGGCAGGGTATCTAGCACAGATACGCAGTATTTT.

The chain uses TRBV6-2 or TRBV6-3 and TRBJ1-5; D is unclear. This CDR3 region has 13 residues. CDR1 and CDR2 from the germline V gene are MNHEY and SVGEGT. Trimming shortened V by 7 bases and J by 2 bases, and 9 bases separated the two germline ends. This chain's CDR3 is CASKIGGNQPQHF. The CDR3 DNA sequence: TGTGCCAGCAAGATCGGCGGCAATCAGCCCCAGCATTTT.

This clonotype was detected many times. The chain employs TRBV28 and TRBJ2-7; D not certain. The CDR3 length is 12 residues. CDR1 is MDHEN and CDR2 is SYDVKM in the germline V gene. The V end was cut by 8 bases, the J end by 1 base, with 9 bases between. CDR3 residues: CASAGWSYEQYV. Written as DNA, the CDR3 is TGTGCCAGCGCTGGGTGGTCCTACGAGCAGTACGTC.

The chain has TRBV28 and TRBJ1-1, with TRBD1 as a possible D gene (6 bases). Germline-derived CDR1 and CDR2 are MDHEN and SYDVKM. This CDR3 has 14 residues. The germline V and J ends were trimmed by 5 bases and 0 bases, with 10 bases remaining between them. DNA of the CDR3: TGTGCCAGCAGTAAGGGGGGAATGAACACTGAAGCTTTCTTT. Amino acid sequence: CASSKGGMNTEAFF. The variable domain in full, completed from reference TRBV28 and TRBJ1-1, reads DVKVTQSSRYLVKRTGEKVFLECVQDMDHENMFWYRQDPGLGLRLIYFSYDVKMKEKGDIPEGYSVSREKKERFSLILESASTNQTSMYLCASSKGGMNTEAFFGQGTRLTVV.